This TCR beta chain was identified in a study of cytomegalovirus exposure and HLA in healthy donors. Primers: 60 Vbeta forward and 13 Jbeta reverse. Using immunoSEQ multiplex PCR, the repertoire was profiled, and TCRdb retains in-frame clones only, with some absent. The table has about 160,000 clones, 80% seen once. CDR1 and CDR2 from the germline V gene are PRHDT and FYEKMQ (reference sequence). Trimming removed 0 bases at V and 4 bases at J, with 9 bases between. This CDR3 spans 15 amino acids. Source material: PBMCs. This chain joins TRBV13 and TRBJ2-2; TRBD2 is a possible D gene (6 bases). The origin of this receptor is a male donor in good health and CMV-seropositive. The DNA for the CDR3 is TGTGCCAGCAGCTTAGGACTAGCTTTCACCGGGGAGCTGTTTTTT. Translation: CASSLGLAFTGELFF.